This T cell receptor (beta chain) was captured in a study of cytomegalovirus exposure and HLA in healthy donors. V trimming: 4 bases; J trimming: 4 bases; junction bases outside the gene matches: 9. The CDR3 contains 15 residues. In germline, CDR1 is MDHEN, CDR2 SYDVKM. TCRdb's copy holds only in-frame clones and misses some; the assay was immunoSEQ multiplex PCR. The table lists some 200,000 clones, 65% to 90% of them singletons. The receptor comes from a woman aged 25 to 39 in good health and CMV-seropositive. The material sequenced was PBMCs. The chain is built from TRBV28 and TRBJ2-5, with 7 bases fitting TRBD2. CDR3 DNA sequence: TGTGCCAGCAGTTCCCTTGGGGAGGGCCGAGAGACCCAGTACTTC. This sequence encodes CASSSLGEGRETQYF. Supplemented by reference TRBV28 and TRBJ2-5, the full variable domain reads DVKVTQSSRYLVKRTGEKVFLECVQDMDHENMFWYRQDPGLGLRLIYFSYDVKMKEKGDIPEGYSVSREKKERFSLILESASTNQTSMYLCASSSLGEGRETQYFGPGTRLLVL.